This T cell receptor (beta chain) is from a study of T-cell reconstitution after alpha-beta-depleted transplantation in children. Study observations and caveats: At day 60, the high TCRbeta diversity found in some patients originated from recipient T cells and thymic progenitors that had survived. Several hundred expanded graft clones reportedly were the source of alpha-beta T cells about two months after transplant. A year had passed since transplant, and T-cell counts and diversity by then came mostly from newly produced T cells.

Turning to this clonotype: Antigen: not known.

J lost 7 bases, V lost 6 bases, and 12 bases had no gene match. In germline, CDR1 is MDHEN, CDR2 SYDVKM. The CDR3 totals 14 residues. For TCRbeta, the library was prepared with unique molecular identifiers. TCRdb itself ran the PCR reads through MiXCR, one entry per CDR3 protein. Altogether a few hundred thousand distinct CDR3 sequences are present, over 10% being singletons, with the ten largest covering approximately 2.1%. The J gene is TRBJ2-7, the V gene TRBV28; 7 bases map to TRBD1. The sample consisted of PBMCs, mostly from graft donor cells, taken 360 days after TCRalphabeta/CD19-depleted stem cell transplant. The clonotype originates from a male patient younger than 18 who had a stem cell transplant for acute myeloid leukemia, so the T cells may come from the graft donor. This chain's CDR3 is CASSRDRVLPEQYF. The DNA of the CDR3 is TGTGCCAGCAGCCGAGACAGGGTACTACCTGAGCAGTACTTC.